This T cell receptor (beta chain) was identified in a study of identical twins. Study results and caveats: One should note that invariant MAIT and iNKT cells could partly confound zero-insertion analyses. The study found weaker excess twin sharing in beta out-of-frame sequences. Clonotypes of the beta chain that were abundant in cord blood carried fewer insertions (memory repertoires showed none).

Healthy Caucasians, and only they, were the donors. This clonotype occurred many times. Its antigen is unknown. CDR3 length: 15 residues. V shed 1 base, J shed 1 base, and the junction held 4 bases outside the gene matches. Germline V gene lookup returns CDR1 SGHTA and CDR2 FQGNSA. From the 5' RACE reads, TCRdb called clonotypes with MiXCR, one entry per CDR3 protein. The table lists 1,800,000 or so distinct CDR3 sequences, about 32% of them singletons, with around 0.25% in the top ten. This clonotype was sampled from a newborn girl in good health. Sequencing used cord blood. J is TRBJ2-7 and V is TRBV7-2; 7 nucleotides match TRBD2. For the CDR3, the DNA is TGTGCCAGCAGCTTAGTGCTAGCGGATTCCTACGAGCAGTACTTC. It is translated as CASSLVLADSYEQYF.